These 5 T cell receptor beta chains were sequenced from one sample in a study of shared clonotypes between healthy human individuals. TCRdb's table, derived via immunoSEQ multiplex PCR, lists solely in-frame clones and lacks some. The sample holds about 470,000 clones, 70% to 80% seen once. The sequencing input was PBMCs. The source of these receptors is a woman aged 40 to 49 in good health. Some clones in this sample may be carry-over from other donors' samples.

With respect to this clone: Since a much larger clone is just one base distant, this may be a read error. This chain connects TRBV11-2 to TRBJ2-7; TRBD1 matches 8 bases. V gave up 5 bases and J gave up 6 bases; unmatched junction bases: 9. CDR3 length: 14 amino acids. The V gene's germline CDR1 is SGHAT and CDR2 FQNNGV. DNA for the CDR3: TGTGCCAGCAGCCTCAGGACAGGGAACGGCGAGCAGTACTTC. As protein: CASSLRTGNGEQYF.

About this clone: Relative to the germline gene, one junction end is altered; a read error may explain this. At the DNA level, this CDR3 is encoded by other sequences in the same sample as well. This chain connects TRBV7-7 to TRBJ2-5; the match to TRBD1 covers 9 bases. The CDR3 is made up of 13 amino acids. The germline gives CDR1 SSHAT, CDR2 FNYEAQ (reference sequence). The CDR3 nucleotides are TGTGCTAGCAGCAGGGACAGGGAAGAGACCCAGTACTTC. It encodes CASSRDREETQYF. The variable domain in full, completed from reference TRBV7-7 and TRBJ2-5, reads GAGVSQSPRYKVTKRGQDVTLRCDPISSHATLYWYQQALGQGPEFLTYFNYEAQPDKSGLPSDRFSAERPEGSISTLTIQRTEQRDSAMYRCASSRDREETQYFGPGTRLLVL.

This clone was recorded many times. The CDR3 is CASRRTVQETQYF. The CDR3, as DNA: TGTGCCAGCAGAAGGACAGTACAAGAGACCCAGTACTTC. The chain joins TRBV6-5 to TRBJ2-5, with TRBD1 as a possible D gene (6 bases). The V end was cut by 6 bases, the J end by 2 bases, with 10 bases between. Germline lookup yields CDR1 MNHEY and CDR2 SVGAGI. The CDR3 covers 13 residues.

This clone was found once. The chain combines TRBV25-1 with TRBJ2-7; TRBD2 agrees at 10 bases. V lost 6 bases to trimming and J lost 7 bases; unmatched junction nucleotides: 3. The CDR3 totals 12 residues. The germline gives CDR1 MGHDK, CDR2 SYGVNS. The CDR3 is CASRAGGREQYF. The CDR3 DNA is TGTGCCAGCAGAGCGGGAGGGAGAGAGCAGTACTTC.

This rearrangement joins TRBV6-5 to TRBJ1-1; D is undetermined. V lost 0 bases to trimming and J lost 1 base, with 9 bases between them. CDR3 length: 15 amino acids. The germline V gene encodes CDR1 MNHEY and CDR2 SVGAGI. In DNA form, the CDR3 reads TGTGCCAGCAGTTACTCGATACCGGGGAACACTGAAGCTTTCTTT. Amino acid sequence: CASSYSIPGNTEAFF.